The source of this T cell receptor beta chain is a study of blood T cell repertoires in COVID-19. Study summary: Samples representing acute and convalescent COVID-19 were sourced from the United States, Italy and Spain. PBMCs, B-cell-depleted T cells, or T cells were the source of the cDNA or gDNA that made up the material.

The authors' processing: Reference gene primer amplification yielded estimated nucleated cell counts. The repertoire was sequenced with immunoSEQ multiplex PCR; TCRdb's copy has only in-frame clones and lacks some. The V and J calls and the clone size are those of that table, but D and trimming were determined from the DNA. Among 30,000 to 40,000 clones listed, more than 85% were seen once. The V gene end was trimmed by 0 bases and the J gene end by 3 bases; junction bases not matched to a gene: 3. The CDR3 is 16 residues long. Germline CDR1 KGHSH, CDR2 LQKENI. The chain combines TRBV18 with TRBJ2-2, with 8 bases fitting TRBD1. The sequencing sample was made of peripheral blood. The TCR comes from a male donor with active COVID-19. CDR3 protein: CASSPPNRGYTGELFF. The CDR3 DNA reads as TGTGCCAGCTCACCACCGAACAGGGGGTACACCGGGGAGCTGTTTTTT.